One and the same sample provided the 9 T cell receptor beta chains below, sequenced in a study of patients and donors after allogeneic stem cell transplantation (dated by TCRdb to the early 2020s). Libraries came from RT-PCR. The reads were generated on a NextSeq 550. Starting from the raw public reads, TCRdb applied fastp trimming at Q25, assembled clones with MiXCR and retained in-frame beta chains. Under each unique CDR3 protein, matching rows form one entry showing the most common genes and DNA. For this sample the table gives some 880,000 distinct CDR3 sequences, of which approximately 19% were detected only once. Roughly 6% of the sample goes to the ten largest clones. The sequenced sample was blood, either unsorted or a sorted T cell fraction (not recorded which). The receptors were gathered from a human donor who was either an allogeneic HSCT recipient or a stem cell or donor lymphocyte infusion donor (not recorded which). It is not recorded whose cells these are; they may come from a transplant donor.

This clonotype occurred a few times. CDR3 sequence (DNA): TGTGCCAGCAGTTTTCAAGGGGGCCGGGGGCTACGGCAGTACTTC. It codes for CASSFQGGRGLRQYF. V usage is TRBV12-3 or TRBV12-4 and J usage is TRBJ2-7; a possible D gene is TRBD1 (7 bases). The CDR3 consists of 15 residues. V gave up 3 bases and J gave up 9 bases, with 21 bases separating them.

This clonotype occurred a few times. J is TRBJ2-7 and V is TRBV20-1; 9 bases match TRBD2. This CDR3 has 16 amino acids. The ends lost 1 base at V and 0 bases at J; junction bases unmatched: 7. From germline, CDR1 is DFQATT and CDR2 SNEGSKA (reference sequence). The CDR3 nucleotides are TGCAGTGCTAGAGGAGCGGGGACTAGCATCTCCTACGAGCAGTACTTC. Residues: CSARGAGTSISYEQYF.

This clonotype was seen at least ten times. The CDR3 nucleotides are TGCAGTGCTAGGGGGTATTCCTACGAGCAGTACTTC. Translated: CSARGYSYEQYF. V is TRBV20-1 and J is TRBJ2-7; D gene ambiguous. V lost 3 bases and J lost 1, with 7 bases in between. Germline V lookup: CDR1 DFQATT, CDR2 SNEGSKA (reference sequence). This CDR3 has 12 residues.

The sample holds a few counts of this clonotype. The rearrangement uses TRBV9 and TRBJ2-1, with unresolved D. The germline V gene encodes CDR1 SGDLS and CDR2 YYNGEE. The CDR3 totals 16 residues. V shed 4 bases and J shed 0 bases, with 14 bases lying between them. DNA of the CDR3: TGTGCCAGCAGCCCCAGAGGTGCCGTCTCCTACAATGAGCAGTTCTTC. Residues: CASSPRGAVSYNEQFF. The whole variable domain, remainder taken from reference TRBV9 and TRBJ2-1, is DSGVTQTPKHLITATGQRVTLRCSPRSGDLSVYWYQQSLDQGLQFLIQYYNGEERAKGNILERFSAQQFPDLHSELNLSSLELGDSALYFCASSPRGAVSYNEQFFGPGTRLTVL.

The genes are TRBV6-1 and TRBJ2-7; D unresolved. Germline values: CDR1 MNHNS, CDR2 SASEGT. V was pared by 10 bases and J by 7 bases, with 23 bases between. The CDR3 is 14 residues long. The CDR3 is CAITFGLLSREQYF. CDR3 in DNA: TGTGCCATCACCTTCGGGCTCCTCTCTCGGGAGCAGTACTTC.

This clonotype came up a few times. This sequence joins TRBV6-1 and TRBJ1-3; D unresolved. V was pared by 6 bases and J by 1 base, with 10 bases between. From germline, CDR1 is MNHNS and CDR2 SASEGT. The CDR3 consists of 14 residues. CDR3 sequence reads: CASRRNGSGNTIYF. CDR3 bases: TGTGCCAGCAGACGGAACGGTTCTGGAAACACCATATATTTT.

The V call is TRBV2, the J call TRBJ1-3, with a weak D call TRBD1 (5 bases). Germline V gene lookup returns CDR1 SNHLY and CDR2 FYNNEI. CDR3 length equals 15 residues. Trimming removed 1 base at V and 4 bases at J, with 11 bases between. CDR3 nucleotide sequence: TGTGCCAGCAGTGAAGAACCGGGACGGGGAAACACCATATATTTT. Amino acids: CASSEEPGRGNTIYF.

This clonotype was found many times. CDR3 sequence reads: CASSFGRYEQYF. For the CDR3, the DNA is TGTGCCAGCAGTTTCGGGAGGTACGAGCAGTACTTC. The rearrangement uses TRBV12-3 or TRBV12-4 and TRBJ2-7; 7 bases map to TRBD2. The V and J ends lost 3 bases and 4 bases, in that order; junction bases with no gene match: 0. CDR3 length: 12 residues.

This clonotype has just a few counts. V and J are TRBV2 and TRBJ1-1; TRBD1 agrees at 7 bases. The CDR3 covers 15 residues. V lost 4 bases and J lost 4; bases outside the gene matches: 9. Germline CDR1 is SNHLY and CDR2 is FYNNEI. The CDR3 DNA reads as TGTGCCAGCAGTGCCCAGGGGGTGCCCGGCACTGAAGCTTTCTTT. As protein: CASSAQGVPGTEAFF.